The 31 T cell receptor beta chains below all came from one sample that was sequenced in a study of blood T cell repertoires in COVID-19. Generated by immunoSEQ multiplex PCR, the TCRdb table keeps only in-frame clones and is missing some. The sample lists 150,000 to 200,000 clones, around 87% occurring once. Sequencing input: peripheral blood. Receptor source: a woman aged 80 or older in a cohort sampled during active or convalescent COVID-19.

The chain combines TRBV19 with TRBJ2-1, with 8 bases lining up with TRBD2. J gave up 4 bases and V 3 bases, and 5 bases lay outside the gene matches. The CDR3 has 15 amino acids. Germline V gene sequence: CDR1 LNHDA, CDR2 SQIVND (reference sequence). The CDR3 coding sequence is TGTGCCAGTAGTATCCCCGGGAGGGCGTACAATGAGCAGTTCTTC. Translated: CASSIPGRAYNEQFF.

This clone was detected only once. The CDR3 is CASSYGGQETQYF. The CDR3 DNA sequence: TGTGCCAGCAGTTATGGGGGGCAAGAGACCCAGTACTTC. The chain is built from TRBV7-8 and TRBJ2-5; D is perhaps TRBD2 (6 bases). The V gene's germline CDR1 is SGHVS and CDR2 FQNEAQ. The V and J ends lost 6 bases and 2 bases respectively, with 10 bases between them. The CDR3 is 13 amino acids.

This chain links TRBV28 with TRBJ1-5, with TRBD1 matching over 8 bases. This CDR3 is built from 16 residues. Germline V gives CDR1 MDHEN, CDR2 SYDVKM. V shed 5 bases, J shed 2 bases, and the junction held 8 bases outside the gene matches. For the CDR3, the DNA is TGTGCCAGCAGTCAGGGACAGGAGGGACGCAATCAGCCCCAGCATTTT. Translating gives CASSQGQEGRNQPQHF.

This clone has only one observation. The J gene is TRBJ2-7, the V gene TRBV24-1; 9 bases line up with TRBD1. The germline V gene has CDR1 KGHDR and CDR2 SFDVKD. J lost 5 bases, V lost 1 base, and 11 bases had no gene match. This CDR3 contains 17 residues. The CDR3 region is CATSDFLWDRVEDEQYV. CDR3 bases: TGTGCCACCAGTGATTTTCTCTGGGACAGGGTAGAAGACGAGCAGTACGTC.

V is TRBV12-3 or TRBV12-4 and J is TRBJ1-4; D not certain. Trimming pared 8 bases from V and 8 bases from J, leaving 9 bases between. This CDR3 contains 11 residues. CDR3 bases: TGTGCCAGCTGGAGTGGGGAAAAACTGTTTTTT. Translation gives CASWSGEKLFF.

Regarding this clone: Additional DNA sequences in this sample encode the identical CDR3. V gene TRBV2 combines with J gene TRBJ1-4; 9 bases align to TRBD1. The germline CDR1 and CDR2 sequences are SNHLY and FYNNEI. The CDR3 is 14 residues long. V trimming: 3 bases; J trimming: 8 bases; junction bases outside the gene matches: 4. The chain's CDR3 is CASSEDRGGEKLFF. CDR3 nucleotide sequence: TGTGCCAGCAGTGAGGACAGGGGTGGCGAAAAACTGTTTTTT.

The gene calls are TRBV6-2 or TRBV6-3 and TRBJ2-3; tentatively, D is TRBD2 (5 bases). Germline CDR1 and CDR2: MNHEY and SVGEGT. V gave up 2 bases and J gave up 0 bases, with 21 bases separating them. This CDR3 spans 19 amino acids. The CDR3 nucleotides are TGTGCCAGCAGTTACGGTCGAAACGGGGAACAGATTAGCACAGATACGCAGTATTTT. Amino acids: CASSYGRNGEQISTDTQYF.

The J gene is TRBJ2-1, the V gene TRBV28; the D is unclear. This CDR3 has 12 amino acids. Germline loops: CDR1 MDHEN, CDR2 SYDVKM. V was clipped by 5 bases and J by 10 bases, with 12 bases between them. This CDR3 is CASSLLRVEQFF. CDR3 sequence (DNA): TGTGCCAGCAGTCTCCTACGTGTGGAGCAGTTCTTC. Combining the CDR3 with reference TRBV28 and TRBJ2-1 gives the whole variable domain DVKVTQSSRYLVKRTGEKVFLECVQDMDHENMFWYRQDPGLGLRLIYFSYDVKMKEKGDIPEGYSVSREKKERFSLILESASTNQTSMYLCASSLLRVEQFFGPGTRLTVL.

V and J are TRBV4-1 and TRBJ2-3; 10 bases are shared with TRBD1. CDR1 is MGHRA, CDR2 YSYEKL, per germline. With 0 bases clipped from V and 4 bases from J, the junction kept 1 base outside the gene matches. This CDR3 region has 15 residues. CDR3 nucleotide sequence: TGCGCCAGCAGCCAAGACGGACAGGGGGCAGATACGCAGTATTTT. Protein: CASSQDGQGADTQYF.

Only a few counts were recorded for this clone. The chain has TRBV7-2 and TRBJ1-2, with 7 positions matching TRBD1. The CDR3 runs 16 residues. The V gene end was trimmed by 5 bases and the J gene end by 3 bases; junction bases not matched to a gene: 12. Germline CDR1 and CDR2: SGHTA and FQGNSA. This chain's CDR3 is CASSQGVGQGYYGYTF. The CDR3 coding sequence is TGTGCCAGCAGCCAGGGGGTGGGTCAGGGGTACTATGGCTACACCTTC.

This sequence joins TRBV19 and TRBJ1-5, with 7 bases that match TRBD1. J lost 6 bases, V lost 5 bases, and 19 bases had no gene match. Germline loops: CDR1 LNHDA, CDR2 SQIVND (reference sequence). This CDR3 has 18 residues. The CDR3 DNA reads TGTGCCAGTAGTTTTCTGCTTGGAGACAGGGATTGGGGTCAGCCCCAGCATTTT. This translates into CASSFLLGDRDWGQPQHF.

This sequence joins TRBV13 and TRBJ1-2; D is possibly TRBD1 (5 bases). CDR1 is PRHDT and CDR2 is FYEKMQ in the germline V gene (reference sequence). The CDR3 consists of 15 residues. V lost 4 bases to trimming and J lost 8 bases, with 20 bases between them. CDR3 DNA sequence: TGTGCCAGCAGCTCTAGTTTCGGACGGCCAGGGGGCTACACCTTC. Translation gives CASSSSFGRPGGYTF. Together with reference TRBV13 and TRBJ1-2, the CDR3 gives the full variable domain: AAGVIQSPRHLIKEKRETATLKCYPIPRHDTVYWYQQGPGQDPQFLISFYEKMQSDKGSIPDRFSAQQFSDYHSELNMSSLELGDSALYFCASSSSFGRPGGYTFGSGTRLTVV.

This rearrangement joins TRBV25-1 to TRBJ2-3; tentatively, D is TRBD2 (6 bases). V dropped 2 bases and J dropped 2 bases, with 11 bases sitting between them. The CDR3 is 15 amino acids. The germline V gene has CDR1 MGHDK and CDR2 SYGVNS. The CDR3 sequence is CASSEGGSFTDTQYF. As DNA, the CDR3 is TGTGCCAGCAGTGAAGGGGGGTCTTTCACAGATACGCAGTATTTT.

V is TRBV7-9 and J is TRBJ2-7; D gene uncertain. The germline gives CDR1 SEHNR, CDR2 FQNEAQ (reference sequence). The CDR3 spans 16 residues. V was pared by 3 bases and J by 5 bases, with 20 bases between. In nucleotides, the CDR3 is TGTGCCAGCAGCTTTTCCCCCGCGATACCCGCAAACGAGCAGTACTTC. Translated, it gives CASSFSPAIPANEQYF.

CDR3 in amino acids: CASTPESSGAVDTQYF. The CDR3 DNA sequence: TGTGCCAGCACCCCCGAGTCTAGCGGGGCCGTAGATACGCAGTATTTT. The chain couples TRBV7-2 to TRBJ2-3; 9 bases agree with TRBD2. This CDR3 is 16 amino acids long. CDR1 is SGHTA and CDR2 is FQGNSA in the germline V gene. J gave up 5 bases and V 7 bases, and 13 bases lay outside the gene matches.

J is TRBJ1-2 and V is TRBV5-6; a weak D match, TRBD1 (5 bases). Trimming cost V 1 base and J 3 bases, with 16 bases left between them. CDR3 length: 16 residues. CDR1 is SGHDT, CDR2 YYEEEE, per germline. CDR3 protein: CASSLLFMTDDYGYTF. The CDR3 DNA reads as TGTGCCAGCAGCTTGCTTTTTATGACAGACGACTATGGCTACACCTTC.

The chain recombines TRBV9 with TRBJ2-1; D gene ambiguous. V lost 0 bases and J lost 0, with 7 bases in between. The CDR3 has 15 residues. CDR1 and CDR2 from the germline V gene are SGDLS and YYNGEE. The CDR3 here is CASSVGSTSYNEQFF. Here the CDR3 DNA reads TGTGCCAGCAGCGTAGGGAGCACCTCCTACAATGAGCAGTTCTTC. The entire variable domain, with the rest obtained from reference TRBV9 and TRBJ2-1, is as follows: DSGVTQTPKHLITATGQRVTLRCSPRSGDLSVYWYQQSLDQGLQFLIQYYNGEERAKGNILERFSAQQFPDLHSELNLSSLELGDSALYFCASSVGSTSYNEQFFGPGTRLTVL.

This clone has more than one count but fewer than ten. The J gene is TRBJ2-3, the V gene TRBV4-3, with 10 bases identical to TRBD2. Looked up from germline, CDR1 is LGHNA and CDR2 is YSLEER. CDR3 length: 17 amino acids. V was pared by 3 bases and J by 4 bases, with 10 bases of the junction left unmatched. This CDR3 reads CASSQVASGGSADTQYF. The CDR3, as DNA: TGCGCCAGCAGCCAGGTGGCTAGCGGGGGTAGCGCAGATACGCAGTATTTT.

The chain joins TRBV5-1 to TRBJ2-5, with no clear D. V lost 2 bases and J lost 4, with 9 bases in between. This CDR3 is built from 13 residues. Germline-derived CDR1 and CDR2 are SGHRS and YFSETQ. CDR3 coding DNA: TGCGCCAGCAGCTTAAGCGAAGGAGAGACCCAGTACTTC. Amino acids: CASSLSEGETQYF. The whole variable domain, remainder taken from reference TRBV5-1 and TRBJ2-5, is KAGVTQTPRYLIKTRGQQVTLSCSPISGHRSVSWYQQTPGQGLQFLFEYFSETQRNKGNFPGRFSGRQFSNSRSEMNVSTLELGDSALYLCASSLSEGETQYFGPGTRLLVL.

This clone came up once. The chain is built from TRBV4-1 and TRBJ2-3; 7 bases line up with TRBD1. CDR1 is MGHRA, CDR2 YSYEKL, per germline. CDR3 length: 16 residues. V dropped 1 base and J dropped 2; count of bases not matched to a gene: 6. CDR3 region: CASSQAGRGLTDTQYF. The CDR3 DNA is TGCGCCAGCAGCCAAGCTGGAAGGGGGCTCACAGATACGCAGTATTTT.

The V and J genes are TRBV6-4 and TRBJ1-2; 8 bases fit TRBD1. This CDR3 is 13 amino acids long. Germline CDR1 reads MRHNA; CDR2 reads SNTAGT. V trimming: 5 bases; J trimming: 5 bases; junction bases outside the gene matches: 4. The CDR3 coding sequence is TGTGCCAGCAGTAAGACAGGGGAGTATGGCTACACCTTC. Its protein product is CASSKTGEYGYTF.

The chain recombines TRBV11-3 with TRBJ1-4; D may be TRBD1 (6 bases). Germline-derived CDR1 and CDR2 are SGHNT and YENEEA. V was cut by 2 bases and J by 5 bases, with 15 bases left in between. CDR3 length equals 16 residues. CDR3 bases: TGTGCCAGCAGCTTACAACACAGGGTTTTCAATGAAAAACTGTTTTTT. Protein product: CASSLQHRVFNEKLFF.

CDR3 bases: TGTGCCCACGGAGCGGGGTGGGGCCCAGATACGCAGTATTTT. It translates to CAHGAGWGPDTQYF. V and J are TRBV19 and TRBJ2-3; 7 positions agree with TRBD2. This CDR3 contains 14 residues. V lost 11 bases and J lost 4; bases outside the gene matches: 12. The V gene's germline CDR1 is LNHDA and CDR2 SQIVND (reference sequence).

The chain couples TRBV11-2 to TRBJ1-1; no definite D call. CDR3 length: 13 residues. Germline V gives CDR1 SGHAT, CDR2 FQNNGV. The germline V and J ends were trimmed by 4 bases and 4 bases, with 10 bases remaining between them. The CDR3 region has the DNA TGTGCCAGCAGCTCAGTGAGGGCCACTGAAGCTTTCTTT. Protein product: CASSSVRATEAFF.

The chain links TRBV5-1 to TRBJ2-3; TRBD2 matches at 9 bases. Per germline, CDR1 SGHRS and CDR2 YFSETQ. The CDR3 contains 15 residues. The ends lost 3 bases at V and 4 bases at J; junction bases unmatched: 6. CDR3 nucleotides: TGCGCCAGCAGCTGGGTGGCGGGGGGGTCAGATACGCAGTATTTT. Encoded protein: CASSWVAGGSDTQYF.

The chain joins TRBV10-1 to TRBJ1-6, with D uncertain. CDR1 and CDR2 (germline): WNHNN, SYGVQD (reference sequence). V lost 5 bases to trimming and J lost 5 bases, with 10 bases between them. This CDR3 contains 14 residues. Here the CDR3 reads CASSRARNNSPLHF. Written as DNA, the CDR3 is TGCGCCAGCAGTCGAGCCAGGAATAATTCACCCCTCCACTTT.

The chain is built from TRBV10-3 and TRBJ2-1; TRBD2 matches 9 bases. The germline gives CDR1 ENHRY, CDR2 SYGVKD. The V and J ends lost 2 bases and 1 base, in that order; junction bases with no gene match: 6. The CDR3 loop spans 17 amino acids. This CDR3 is CAISEVSGGPSYNEQFF. CDR3 nucleotide sequence: TGTGCCATCAGTGAGGTGAGCGGGGGGCCTTCCTACAATGAGCAGTTCTTC.

This clone was counted a single time. The chain recombines TRBV10-1 with TRBJ2-3, with 11 nucleotides matching TRBD1. With 3 bases clipped from V and 6 bases from J, the junction kept 11 bases outside the gene matches. Germline-derived CDR1 and CDR2 are WNHNN and SYGVQD (reference sequence). This CDR3 is 17 amino acids long. Written as DNA, the CDR3 is TGCGCCAGCAGTGATCCGCCACGGACAGGGGGCGCGGATACGCAGTATTTT. Translation: CASSDPPRTGGADTQYF.

CDR3 nucleotide sequence: TGTGCCACCAGCAGAGATCTGCAAACTAAAAACTATGGCTACACCTTC. Amino acid sequence: CATSRDLQTKNYGYTF. The gene calls are TRBV15 and TRBJ1-2; D remains ambiguous. CDR3 length: 16 amino acids. The germline CDR1 and CDR2 sequences are LNHNV and YYDKDF (reference sequence). V was cut by 0 bases and J by 2 bases, with 13 bases left in between.

The chain carries TRBV5-1 and TRBJ2-1, with 9 bases lining up with TRBD2. This CDR3 spans 15 amino acids. Germline-derived CDR1 and CDR2 are SGHRS and YFSETQ. The junction had 5 bases not matched to a gene; V was cut back by 2 bases and J by 5 bases. CDR3 in DNA: TGCGCCAGCAGCTTATTGACTAGCGGAAACAATGAGCAGTTCTTC. This encodes CASSLLTSGNNEQFF. The full variable domain, in which reference TRBV5-1 and TRBJ2-1 provide the parts outside the CDR3, is KAGVTQTPRYLIKTRGQQVTLSCSPISGHRSVSWYQQTPGQGLQFLFEYFSETQRNKGNFPGRFSGRQFSNSRSEMNVSTLELGDSALYLCASSLLTSGNNEQFFGPGTRLTVL.

The CDR3 region is CASSPRAGAYNEQFF. The CDR3 region has the DNA TGTGCCAGCAGCCCGAGGGCAGGGGCGTACAATGAGCAGTTCTTC. The V call is TRBV5-6, the J call TRBJ2-1, with a weak D call TRBD1 (6 bases). This CDR3 region has 15 residues. Germline CDR1 SGHDT, CDR2 YYEEEE. Between the trimmed V and J ends, which lost 4 bases and 4 bases, there was a span of 15 bases.